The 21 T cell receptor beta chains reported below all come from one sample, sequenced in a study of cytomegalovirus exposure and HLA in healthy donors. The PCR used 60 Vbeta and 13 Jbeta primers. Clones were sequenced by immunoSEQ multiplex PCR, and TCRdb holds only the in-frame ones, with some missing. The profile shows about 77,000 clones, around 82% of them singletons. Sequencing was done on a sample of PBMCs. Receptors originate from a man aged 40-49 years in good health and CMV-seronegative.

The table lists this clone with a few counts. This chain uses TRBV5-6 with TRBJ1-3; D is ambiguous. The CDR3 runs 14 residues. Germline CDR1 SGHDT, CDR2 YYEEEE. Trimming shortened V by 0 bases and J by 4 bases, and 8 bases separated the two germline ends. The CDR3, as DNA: TGTGCCAGCAGCTTGGACGGGATCGGAAACACCATATATTTT. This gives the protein CASSLDGIGNTIYF.

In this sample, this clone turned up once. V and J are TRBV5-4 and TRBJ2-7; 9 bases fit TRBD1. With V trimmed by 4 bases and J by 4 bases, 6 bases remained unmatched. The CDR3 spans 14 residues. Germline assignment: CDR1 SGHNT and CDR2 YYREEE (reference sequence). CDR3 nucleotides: TGTGCCAGCAGCATTGGGGACAGGGCGTACGAGCAGTACTTC. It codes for CASSIGDRAYEQYF.

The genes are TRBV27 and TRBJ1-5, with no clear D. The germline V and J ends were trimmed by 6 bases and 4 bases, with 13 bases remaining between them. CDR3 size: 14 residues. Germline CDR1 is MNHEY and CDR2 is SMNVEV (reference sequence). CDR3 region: CASSLGRANQPQHF. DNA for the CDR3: TGTGCCAGCAGCTTGGGGAGGGCTAATCAGCCCCAGCATTTT.

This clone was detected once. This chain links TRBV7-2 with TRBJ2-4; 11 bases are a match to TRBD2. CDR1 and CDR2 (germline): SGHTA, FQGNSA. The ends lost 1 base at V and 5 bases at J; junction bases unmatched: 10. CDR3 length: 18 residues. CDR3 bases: TGTGCCAGCAGCTTAGACATGGTTAGCGGGGGGGCCCAAAACATTCAGTACTTC. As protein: CASSLDMVSGGAQNIQYF.

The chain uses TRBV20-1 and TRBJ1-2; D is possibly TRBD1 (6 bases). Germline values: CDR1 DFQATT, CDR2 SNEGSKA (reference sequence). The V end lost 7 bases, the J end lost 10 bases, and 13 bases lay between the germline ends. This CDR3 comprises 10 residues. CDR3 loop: CSVDRRTYTF. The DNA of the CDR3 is TGCAGTGTCGACAGGAGGACCTACACCTTC.

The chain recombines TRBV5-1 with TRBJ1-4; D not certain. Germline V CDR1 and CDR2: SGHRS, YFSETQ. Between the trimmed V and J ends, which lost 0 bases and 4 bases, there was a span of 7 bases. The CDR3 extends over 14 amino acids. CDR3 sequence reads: CASSLELNNEKLFF. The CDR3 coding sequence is TGCGCCAGCAGCTTGGAACTGAATAATGAAAAACTGTTTTTT.

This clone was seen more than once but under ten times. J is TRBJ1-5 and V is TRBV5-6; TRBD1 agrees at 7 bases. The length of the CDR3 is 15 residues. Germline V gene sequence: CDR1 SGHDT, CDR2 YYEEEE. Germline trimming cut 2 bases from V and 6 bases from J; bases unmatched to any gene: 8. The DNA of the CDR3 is TGTGCCAGCAGCTTAGGCAGGGGGGTAAGTCAGCCCCAGCATTTT. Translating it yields CASSLGRGVSQPQHF.

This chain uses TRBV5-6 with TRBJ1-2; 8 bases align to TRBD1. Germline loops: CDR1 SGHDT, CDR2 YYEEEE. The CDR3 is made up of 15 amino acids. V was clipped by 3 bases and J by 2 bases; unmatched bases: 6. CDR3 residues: CASSSLQGGNYGYTF. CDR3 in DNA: TGTGCCAGCAGCTCATTACAGGGGGGAAACTATGGCTACACCTTC.

DNA of the CDR3: TGTGCCAGCAGCGTAGAGCAACAGTCTAAACTGTTTTTT. It specifies CASSVEQQSKLFF. This chain joins TRBV9 and TRBJ1-4, with D unclear. V shed 0 bases and J shed 11 bases, with 11 bases lying between them. In germline, CDR1 is SGDLS, CDR2 YYNGEE. The CDR3 consists of 13 residues.

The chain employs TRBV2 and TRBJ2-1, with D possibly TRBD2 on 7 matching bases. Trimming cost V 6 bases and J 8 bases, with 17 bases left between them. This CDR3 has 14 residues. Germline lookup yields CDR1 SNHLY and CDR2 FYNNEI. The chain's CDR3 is CASRRGGFGHEQFF. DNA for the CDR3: TGTGCCAGCAGGAGGGGGGGGTTCGGCCATGAGCAGTTCTTC. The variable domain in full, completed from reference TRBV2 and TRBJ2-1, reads EPEVTQTPSHQVTQMGQEVILRCVPISNHLYFYWYRQILGQKVEFLVSFYNNEISEKSEIFDDQFSVERPDGSNFTLKIRSTKLEDSAMYFCASRRGGFGHEQFFGPGTRLTVL.

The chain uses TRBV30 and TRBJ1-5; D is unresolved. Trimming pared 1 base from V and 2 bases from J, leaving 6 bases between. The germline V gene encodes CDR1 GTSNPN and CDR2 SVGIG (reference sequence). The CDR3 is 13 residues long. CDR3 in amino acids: CAWSGQGNQPQHF. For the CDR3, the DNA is TGTGCCTGGAGTGGGCAGGGCAATCAGCCCCAGCATTTT. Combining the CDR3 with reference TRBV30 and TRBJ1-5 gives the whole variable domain SQTIHQWPATLVQPVGSPLSLECTVEGTSNPNLYWYRQAAGRGLQLLFYSVGIGQISSEVPQNLSASRPQDRQFILSSKKLLLSDSGFYLCAWSGQGNQPQHFGDGTRLSIL.

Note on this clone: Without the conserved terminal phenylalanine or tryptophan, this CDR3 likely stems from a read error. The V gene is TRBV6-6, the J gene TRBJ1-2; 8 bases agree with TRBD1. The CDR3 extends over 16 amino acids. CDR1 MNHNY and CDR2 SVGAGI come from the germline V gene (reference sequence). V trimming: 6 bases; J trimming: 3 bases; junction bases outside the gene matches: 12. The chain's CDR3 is CASRPDRAPADYGYTL. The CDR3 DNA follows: TGTGCCAGCAGACCGGACAGGGCACCAGCGGACTATGGCTACACCCTC.

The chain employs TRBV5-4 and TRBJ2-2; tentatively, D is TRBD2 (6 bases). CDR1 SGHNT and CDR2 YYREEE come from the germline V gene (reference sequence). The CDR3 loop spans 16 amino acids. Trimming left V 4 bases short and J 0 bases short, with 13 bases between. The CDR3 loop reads CASSPDRGTNTGELFF. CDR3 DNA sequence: TGTGCCAGCAGCCCGGACCGCGGGACGAACACCGGGGAGCTGTTTTTT.

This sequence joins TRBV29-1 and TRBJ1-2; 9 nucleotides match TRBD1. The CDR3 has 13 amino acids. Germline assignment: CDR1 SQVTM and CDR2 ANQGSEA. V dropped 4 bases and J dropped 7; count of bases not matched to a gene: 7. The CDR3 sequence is CSVGTTGGCGYTF. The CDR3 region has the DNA TGCAGCGTTGGCACTACAGGGGGCTGTGGCTACACCTTC.

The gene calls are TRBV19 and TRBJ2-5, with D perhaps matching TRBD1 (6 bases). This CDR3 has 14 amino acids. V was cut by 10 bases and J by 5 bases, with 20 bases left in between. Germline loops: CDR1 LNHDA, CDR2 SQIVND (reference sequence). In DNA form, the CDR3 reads TGTGCCACCAGGAAAGACAGGTCCGTTGAGACCCAGTACTTC. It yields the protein CATRKDRSVETQYF. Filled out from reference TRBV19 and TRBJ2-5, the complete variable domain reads DGGITQSPKYLFRKEGQNVTLSCEQNLNHDAMYWYRQDPGQGLRLIYYSQIVNDFQKGDIAEGYSVSREKKESFPLTVTSAQKNPTAFYLCATRKDRSVETQYFGPGTRLLVL.

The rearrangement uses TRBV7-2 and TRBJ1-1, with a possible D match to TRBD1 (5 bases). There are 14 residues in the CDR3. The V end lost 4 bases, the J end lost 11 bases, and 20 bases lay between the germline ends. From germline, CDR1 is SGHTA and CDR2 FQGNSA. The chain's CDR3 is CASSSREAGGRAFF. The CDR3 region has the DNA TGTGCCAGCAGCTCCCGTGAAGCGGGGGGGAGGGCTTTCTTT.

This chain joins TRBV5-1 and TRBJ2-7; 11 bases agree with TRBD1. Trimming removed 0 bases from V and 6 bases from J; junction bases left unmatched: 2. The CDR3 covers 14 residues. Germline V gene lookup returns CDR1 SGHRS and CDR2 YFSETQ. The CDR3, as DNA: TGCGCCAGCAGCTTGGGTGGGACAGGGGGCGAGCAGTACTTC. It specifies CASSLGGTGGEQYF.

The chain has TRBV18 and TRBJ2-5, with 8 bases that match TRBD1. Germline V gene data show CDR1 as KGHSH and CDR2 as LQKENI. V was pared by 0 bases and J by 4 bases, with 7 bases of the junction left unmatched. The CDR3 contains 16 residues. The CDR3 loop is CASSPPLQGESETQYF. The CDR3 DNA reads TGTGCCAGCTCACCACCGTTACAGGGGGAGTCAGAGACCCAGTACTTC.

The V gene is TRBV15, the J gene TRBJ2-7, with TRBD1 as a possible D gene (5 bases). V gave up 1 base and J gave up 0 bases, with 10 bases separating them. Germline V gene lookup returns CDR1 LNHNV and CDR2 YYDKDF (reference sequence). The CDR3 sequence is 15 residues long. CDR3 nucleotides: TGTGCCACCAGCAGAGCCAGGGTTAGCTCCTACGAGCAGTACTTC. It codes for CATSRARVSSYEQYF. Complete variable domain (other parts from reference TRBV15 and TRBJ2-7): DAMVIQNPRYQVTQFGKPVTLSCSQTLNHNVMYWYQQKSSQAPKLLFHYYDKDFNNEADTPDNFQSRRPNTSFCFLDIRSPGLGDTAMYLCATSRARVSSYEQYFGPGTRLTVT.

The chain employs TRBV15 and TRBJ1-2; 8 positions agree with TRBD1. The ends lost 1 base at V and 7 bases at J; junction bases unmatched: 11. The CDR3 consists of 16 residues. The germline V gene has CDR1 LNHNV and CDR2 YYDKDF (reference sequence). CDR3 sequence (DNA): TGTGCCACCAGCAGAGCTCTCAGAGGACAGGGAGGTGGCTACACCTTC. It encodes CATSRALRGQGGGYTF.

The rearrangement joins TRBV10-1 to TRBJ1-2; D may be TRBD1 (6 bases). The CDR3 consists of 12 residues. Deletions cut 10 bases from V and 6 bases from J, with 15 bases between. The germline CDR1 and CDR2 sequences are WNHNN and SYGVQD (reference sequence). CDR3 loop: CAIPLDSHGYTF. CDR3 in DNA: TGCGCCATCCCGTTGGACAGTCATGGCTACACCTTC.